The rows below give T cell receptor beta chains drawn from one sample of a study of regulatory T cells in long-lasting Graves disease. TCRdb reanalysed the multiplex PCR reads using MiXCR and keeps one entry per CDR3 protein. This sample has 310,000 or so distinct CDR3 sequences, with around a fifth found just once. Sequencing was performed on peripheral blood mononuclear cells (PBMCs), taken when the disease was refractory, from a patient treated with antithyroid drugs. Receptors were obtained from a female donor with Graves disease. CDR3s include the opening cysteine and the closing phenylalanine or tryptophan. D genes are given only for firm matches. Rows may omit the clone size; those that give it use once, few, many or a size class.

d_gene: .
j_gene: TRBJ1-1
abundance: many
v_gene: TRBV5-6
CDR3nt: TGTGCCAGCACCCAAAGCGAGGTCGCTGAAGCTTTCTTT
CDR3aa: CASTQSEVAEAFF

d_gene: TRBD1
j_gene: TRBJ1-3
abundance: .
v_gene: TRBV11-3
CDR3nt: TGTGCCAGCAGCTTAAATCCCGTCGACAGGGCGTTTGGAAACACCATATATTTT
CDR3aa: CASSLNPVDRAFGNTIYF

d_gene: TRBD1
j_gene: TRBJ1-1
abundance: many
v_gene: TRBV3-1
CDR3nt: TGTGCCAGCAGCCAACCTTTGACAGGGTTCGGGACTGAAGCTTTCTTT
CDR3aa: CASSQPLTGFGTEAFF

d_gene: TRBD2
j_gene: TRBJ2-1
abundance: few
v_gene: TRBV10-3
CDR3nt: TGTGCCATCAGATCCGAGCGGGGGGGCAATGAGCAGTTCTTC
CDR3aa: CAIRSERGGNEQFF

d_gene: .
j_gene: TRBJ2-7
abundance: many
v_gene: TRBV7-8
CDR3nt: TGTGCCAGCAGCTCGCACCGGGTCCAGCAGTACGAGCAGTACTTC
CDR3aa: CASSSHRVQQYEQYF

d_gene: .
j_gene: TRBJ2-4
abundance: .
v_gene: TRBV6-1
CDR3nt: TGTGCCAGCAGTGAGTCAACGGAGAAAAACATTCAGTACTTC
CDR3aa: CASSESTEKNIQYF

d_gene: TRBD2
j_gene: TRBJ2-1
abundance: .
v_gene: TRBV7-9
CDR3nt: TGTGCCAGCAGCTTAATGGTCGGGAGGGATGAGCAGTTCTTC
CDR3aa: CASSLMVGRDEQFF

d_gene: .
j_gene: TRBJ1-6
abundance: many
v_gene: TRBV14
CDR3nt: TGTGCCAGCAGCCAAGATGATCACCGCGCCTATAATTCACCCCTCCACTTT
CDR3aa: CASSQDDHRAYNSPLHF

d_gene: TRBD1
j_gene: TRBJ1-5
abundance: few
v_gene: TRBV5-1
CDR3nt: TGCGCCAGCAGCACCGGACAGGGGGACTCACAGCCCCAGCATTTT
CDR3aa: CASSTGQGDSQPQHF

d_gene: TRBD1
j_gene: TRBJ1-3
abundance: .
v_gene: TRBV10-3
CDR3nt: TGTGCCATTCGACAGGGCTCTGGAAACACCATATATTTT
CDR3aa: CAIRQGSGNTIYF

d_gene: TRBD1
j_gene: TRBJ2-5
abundance: many
v_gene: TRBV20-1
CDR3nt: TGCAGTGCTAGCCATCTTGGACAGGGGGTCCAAGAGACCCAGTACTTC
CDR3aa: CSASHLGQGVQETQYF

d_gene: .
j_gene: TRBJ2-7
abundance: many
v_gene: TRBV27
CDR3nt: TGTGCCAGCAGTTATTCGCCGAGCTCCTACGAGCAGTACTTC
CDR3aa: CASSYSPSSYEQYF

d_gene: TRBD1
j_gene: TRBJ1-3
abundance: .
v_gene: TRBV5-1
CDR3nt: TGCGCCAGCAGCTTGGTAGGGGGCGTCGGTGGAAACACCATATATTTT
CDR3aa: CASSLVGGVGGNTIYF

d_gene: .
j_gene: TRBJ1-3
abundance: many
v_gene: TRBV5-1
CDR3nt: TGCGCCAGCAGCTTGGGCAGTCCCGGAAACACCATATATTTT
CDR3aa: CASSLGSPGNTIYF

d_gene: TRBD1
j_gene: TRBJ1-2
abundance: .
v_gene: TRBV28
CDR3nt: TGTGCCAGCAGTTTAATTCAGGGGGGGGGAAATAACTATGGCTACACCTTC
CDR3aa: CASSLIQGGGNNYGYTF

d_gene: TRBD1
j_gene: TRBJ1-2
abundance: many
v_gene: TRBV10-3
CDR3nt: TGTGCCATCAAACCGGGACAGGGGGACTATGGCTACACCTTC
CDR3aa: CAIKPGQGDYGYTF

d_gene: .
j_gene: TRBJ1-6
abundance: .
v_gene: TRBV6-2/TRBV6-3
CDR3nt: TGTGCCAGCAGTTACTTTCGCGCCGCCCAAAGTACCCTCCACTTT
CDR3aa: CASSYFRAAQSTLHF

d_gene: TRBD2
j_gene: TRBJ2-1
abundance: few
v_gene: TRBV27
CDR3nt: TGTGCCAGCAGTATCACTAGCGGGAGATTAAATGAGCAGTTCTTC
CDR3aa: CASSITSGRLNEQFF

d_gene: .
j_gene: TRBJ1-6
abundance: .
v_gene: TRBV7-2
CDR3nt: TGTGCCAGCAGCTTAGTAGCCGGTTCCTATTCACCCCTCCACTTT
CDR3aa: CASSLVAGSYSPLHF

d_gene: .
j_gene: TRBJ2-2
abundance: .
v_gene: TRBV24-1
CDR3nt: TGTGCCACCAGTGATAGACAGGAGAACACCGGGGAGCTGTTTTTT
CDR3aa: CATSDRQENTGELFF

d_gene: .
j_gene: TRBJ1-1
abundance: many
v_gene: TRBV12-3/TRBV12-4
CDR3nt: TGTGCCAGCTGGGAGAGGGGCTTCACTGAAGCTTTCTTT
CDR3aa: CASWERGFTEAFF

d_gene: .
j_gene: TRBJ2-7
abundance: many
v_gene: TRBV6-2/TRBV6-3
CDR3nt: TGTGCCAGCAGTTACTCTCGCGGAGCCTCCTACGAGCAGTACTTC
CDR3aa: CASSYSRGASYEQYF

d_gene: .
j_gene: TRBJ1-5
abundance: many
v_gene: TRBV28
CDR3nt: TGTGCCAGCAGGGGGGTCGTCAATCAGCCCCAGCATTTT
CDR3aa: CASRGVVNQPQHF

d_gene: .
j_gene: TRBJ2-5
abundance: many
v_gene: TRBV7-9
CDR3nt: TGTGCCAGCAGCTTAGAGTATCCAAGGGCAGAGACCCAGTACTTC
CDR3aa: CASSLEYPRAETQYF

d_gene: .
j_gene: TRBJ1-5
abundance: many
v_gene: TRBV7-8
CDR3nt: TGTGCCAGCAGCTTAGGGTCAGTAAGCAATCAGCCCCAGCATTTT
CDR3aa: CASSLGSVSNQPQHF

d_gene: .
j_gene: TRBJ1-4
abundance: few
v_gene: TRBV4-2
CDR3nt: TGTGCCAGCAGCCAAGAATTTCAGGGGCTTAATGAAAAACTGTTTTTT
CDR3aa: CASSQEFQGLNEKLFF

d_gene: .
j_gene: TRBJ1-1
abundance: many
v_gene: TRBV6-1
CDR3nt: TGTGCCAGCAGAGACCGGCTCTCTAACACTGAAGCTTTCTTT
CDR3aa: CASRDRLSNTEAFF

d_gene: TRBD1
j_gene: TRBJ2-7
abundance: .
v_gene: TRBV7-9
CDR3nt: TGTGCCAGCAGCTTCAGCCCCGGACAGGGAAGCAACGAGCAGTACTTC
CDR3aa: CASSFSPGQGSNEQYF

d_gene: .
j_gene: TRBJ2-7
abundance: few
v_gene: TRBV25-1
CDR3nt: TGTGCCAGCAGTCCAGAAGGCTACTACGAGCAGTACTTC
CDR3aa: CASSPEGYYEQYF

d_gene: TRBD1
j_gene: TRBJ2-7
abundance: many
v_gene: TRBV2
CDR3nt: TGTGCCAGTAGTGAGAGGGTGGACAGGTTCTACGAGCAGTACTTC
CDR3aa: CASSERVDRFYEQYF

d_gene: .
j_gene: TRBJ2-7
abundance: many
v_gene: TRBV9
CDR3nt: TGTGCCAGCAGCGTAGAATTCGCCTCCGAGCAGTACTTC
CDR3aa: CASSVEFASEQYF

d_gene: .
j_gene: TRBJ1-6
abundance: many
v_gene: TRBV6-1
CDR3nt: TGTGCCTCCAGCCGGGACCCCTATAATTCACCCCTCCACTTT
CDR3aa: CASSRDPYNSPLHF

d_gene: TRBD2
j_gene: TRBJ2-5
abundance: many
v_gene: TRBV12-3/TRBV12-4
CDR3nt: TGTGCCAGCAGTTTCGGGGGAGGGGAGGAAGAGACCCAGTACTTC
CDR3aa: CASSFGGGEEETQYF

d_gene: .
j_gene: TRBJ1-1
abundance: many
v_gene: TRBV27
CDR3nt: TGTGCCAGCAGTCTAAGGGGTTATTTCATGAACACTGAAGCTTTCTTT
CDR3aa: CASSLRGYFMNTEAFF

d_gene: .
j_gene: TRBJ1-2
abundance: few
v_gene: TRBV15
CDR3nt: TGTGCCACCAGCAGAGATCTATTGGGGTTCGGCGGCTACACCTTC
CDR3aa: CATSRDLLGFGGYTF

d_gene: .
j_gene: TRBJ1-1
abundance: .
v_gene: TRBV7-6
CDR3nt: TGTGCCAGCAGCCAGGGTGGGGCTGAAGCTTTCTTT
CDR3aa: CASSQGGAEAFF

d_gene: .
j_gene: TRBJ1-5
abundance: .
v_gene: TRBV9
CDR3nt: TGTGTCAGCAGCGTCGACGGAGTTTCGCGGCCCCAGCATTTT
CDR3aa: CVSSVDGVSRPQHF

d_gene: .
j_gene: TRBJ1-5
abundance: many
v_gene: TRBV28
CDR3nt: TGTGCCAGCAGTTTAACTCATACAGCAGCGCCCCAGCATTTT
CDR3aa: CASSLTHTAAPQHF

d_gene: .
j_gene: TRBJ1-3
abundance: many
v_gene: TRBV28
CDR3nt: TGTGCCAGCAGTTCCCGGGCCCTCTGGAAACACCAATATTTT
CDR3aa: CASSSRALWKHQYF

d_gene: .
j_gene: TRBJ1-1
abundance: .
v_gene: TRBV4-1
CDR3nt: TGCGCCAGCAGCCCGTTCGGGACCCGGAACACTGAAGCTTTCTTT
CDR3aa: CASSPFGTRNTEAFF

d_gene: TRBD1
j_gene: TRBJ2-7
abundance: few
v_gene: TRBV3-1
CDR3nt: TGTGCCAGCAGCCACGGGACAGGGGTATCCTACGAGCAGTACTTC
CDR3aa: CASSHGTGVSYEQYF